The clone carrying this T cell receptor beta chain was seen only a few times. Its antigen is as yet unknown. Germline lookup yields CDR1 SGHRS and CDR2 YFSETQ. The CDR3 sequence is 14 residues long. Deletions cut 4 bases from V and 3 bases from J, with 14 bases between. This specimen comes from a study of T cells in Graves' hyperthyroidism and ophthalmopathy. Amplified TCR beta CDR3 regions derived from RNA transcripts. The TCR CDR3 first-round RT-PCR relied on the HTBI primer set. TCRdb reprocessed the multiplex PCR reads with MiXCR, giving one entry per CDR3 protein. The sample includes a few hundred thousand distinct CDR3 sequences, roughly 13% of them seen just once. Points from the study as a whole: A 13 V-J model separated ophthalmopathy from stable hyperthyroidism. A median 6.5 months before onset, the model predicted ophthalmopathy.

Absent ophthalmopathy progression within 18 months defined stable Graves' hyperthyroidism. Lactation, pregnancy, other autoimmune disease or uncontrolled infection excluded patients. This TCR came from a woman under 30 with Graves' hyperthyroidism. The chain recombines TRBV5-1 with TRBJ2-7; tentative D call: TRBD1 (6 bases). Sequences were obtained from blood. The CDR3: CASSLDRDVYEQYF. The CDR3 DNA reads TGCGCCAGCAGCCTGGACAGAGATGTCTACGAGCAGTACTTC.